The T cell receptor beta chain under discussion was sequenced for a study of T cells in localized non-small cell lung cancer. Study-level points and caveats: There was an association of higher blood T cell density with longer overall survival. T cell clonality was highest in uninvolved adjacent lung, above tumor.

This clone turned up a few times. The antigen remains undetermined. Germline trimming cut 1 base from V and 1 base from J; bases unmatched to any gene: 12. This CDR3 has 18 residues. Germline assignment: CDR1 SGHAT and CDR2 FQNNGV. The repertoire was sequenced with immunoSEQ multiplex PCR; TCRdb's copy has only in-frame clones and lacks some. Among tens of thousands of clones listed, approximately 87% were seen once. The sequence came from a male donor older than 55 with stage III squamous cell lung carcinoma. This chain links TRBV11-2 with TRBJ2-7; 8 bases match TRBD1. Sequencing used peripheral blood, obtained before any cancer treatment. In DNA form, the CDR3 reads TGTGCCAGCAGCTTAGCCCCCCCGACAGGGGTCGTATCCTACGAGCAGTACTTC. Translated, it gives CASSLAPPTGVVSYEQYF.